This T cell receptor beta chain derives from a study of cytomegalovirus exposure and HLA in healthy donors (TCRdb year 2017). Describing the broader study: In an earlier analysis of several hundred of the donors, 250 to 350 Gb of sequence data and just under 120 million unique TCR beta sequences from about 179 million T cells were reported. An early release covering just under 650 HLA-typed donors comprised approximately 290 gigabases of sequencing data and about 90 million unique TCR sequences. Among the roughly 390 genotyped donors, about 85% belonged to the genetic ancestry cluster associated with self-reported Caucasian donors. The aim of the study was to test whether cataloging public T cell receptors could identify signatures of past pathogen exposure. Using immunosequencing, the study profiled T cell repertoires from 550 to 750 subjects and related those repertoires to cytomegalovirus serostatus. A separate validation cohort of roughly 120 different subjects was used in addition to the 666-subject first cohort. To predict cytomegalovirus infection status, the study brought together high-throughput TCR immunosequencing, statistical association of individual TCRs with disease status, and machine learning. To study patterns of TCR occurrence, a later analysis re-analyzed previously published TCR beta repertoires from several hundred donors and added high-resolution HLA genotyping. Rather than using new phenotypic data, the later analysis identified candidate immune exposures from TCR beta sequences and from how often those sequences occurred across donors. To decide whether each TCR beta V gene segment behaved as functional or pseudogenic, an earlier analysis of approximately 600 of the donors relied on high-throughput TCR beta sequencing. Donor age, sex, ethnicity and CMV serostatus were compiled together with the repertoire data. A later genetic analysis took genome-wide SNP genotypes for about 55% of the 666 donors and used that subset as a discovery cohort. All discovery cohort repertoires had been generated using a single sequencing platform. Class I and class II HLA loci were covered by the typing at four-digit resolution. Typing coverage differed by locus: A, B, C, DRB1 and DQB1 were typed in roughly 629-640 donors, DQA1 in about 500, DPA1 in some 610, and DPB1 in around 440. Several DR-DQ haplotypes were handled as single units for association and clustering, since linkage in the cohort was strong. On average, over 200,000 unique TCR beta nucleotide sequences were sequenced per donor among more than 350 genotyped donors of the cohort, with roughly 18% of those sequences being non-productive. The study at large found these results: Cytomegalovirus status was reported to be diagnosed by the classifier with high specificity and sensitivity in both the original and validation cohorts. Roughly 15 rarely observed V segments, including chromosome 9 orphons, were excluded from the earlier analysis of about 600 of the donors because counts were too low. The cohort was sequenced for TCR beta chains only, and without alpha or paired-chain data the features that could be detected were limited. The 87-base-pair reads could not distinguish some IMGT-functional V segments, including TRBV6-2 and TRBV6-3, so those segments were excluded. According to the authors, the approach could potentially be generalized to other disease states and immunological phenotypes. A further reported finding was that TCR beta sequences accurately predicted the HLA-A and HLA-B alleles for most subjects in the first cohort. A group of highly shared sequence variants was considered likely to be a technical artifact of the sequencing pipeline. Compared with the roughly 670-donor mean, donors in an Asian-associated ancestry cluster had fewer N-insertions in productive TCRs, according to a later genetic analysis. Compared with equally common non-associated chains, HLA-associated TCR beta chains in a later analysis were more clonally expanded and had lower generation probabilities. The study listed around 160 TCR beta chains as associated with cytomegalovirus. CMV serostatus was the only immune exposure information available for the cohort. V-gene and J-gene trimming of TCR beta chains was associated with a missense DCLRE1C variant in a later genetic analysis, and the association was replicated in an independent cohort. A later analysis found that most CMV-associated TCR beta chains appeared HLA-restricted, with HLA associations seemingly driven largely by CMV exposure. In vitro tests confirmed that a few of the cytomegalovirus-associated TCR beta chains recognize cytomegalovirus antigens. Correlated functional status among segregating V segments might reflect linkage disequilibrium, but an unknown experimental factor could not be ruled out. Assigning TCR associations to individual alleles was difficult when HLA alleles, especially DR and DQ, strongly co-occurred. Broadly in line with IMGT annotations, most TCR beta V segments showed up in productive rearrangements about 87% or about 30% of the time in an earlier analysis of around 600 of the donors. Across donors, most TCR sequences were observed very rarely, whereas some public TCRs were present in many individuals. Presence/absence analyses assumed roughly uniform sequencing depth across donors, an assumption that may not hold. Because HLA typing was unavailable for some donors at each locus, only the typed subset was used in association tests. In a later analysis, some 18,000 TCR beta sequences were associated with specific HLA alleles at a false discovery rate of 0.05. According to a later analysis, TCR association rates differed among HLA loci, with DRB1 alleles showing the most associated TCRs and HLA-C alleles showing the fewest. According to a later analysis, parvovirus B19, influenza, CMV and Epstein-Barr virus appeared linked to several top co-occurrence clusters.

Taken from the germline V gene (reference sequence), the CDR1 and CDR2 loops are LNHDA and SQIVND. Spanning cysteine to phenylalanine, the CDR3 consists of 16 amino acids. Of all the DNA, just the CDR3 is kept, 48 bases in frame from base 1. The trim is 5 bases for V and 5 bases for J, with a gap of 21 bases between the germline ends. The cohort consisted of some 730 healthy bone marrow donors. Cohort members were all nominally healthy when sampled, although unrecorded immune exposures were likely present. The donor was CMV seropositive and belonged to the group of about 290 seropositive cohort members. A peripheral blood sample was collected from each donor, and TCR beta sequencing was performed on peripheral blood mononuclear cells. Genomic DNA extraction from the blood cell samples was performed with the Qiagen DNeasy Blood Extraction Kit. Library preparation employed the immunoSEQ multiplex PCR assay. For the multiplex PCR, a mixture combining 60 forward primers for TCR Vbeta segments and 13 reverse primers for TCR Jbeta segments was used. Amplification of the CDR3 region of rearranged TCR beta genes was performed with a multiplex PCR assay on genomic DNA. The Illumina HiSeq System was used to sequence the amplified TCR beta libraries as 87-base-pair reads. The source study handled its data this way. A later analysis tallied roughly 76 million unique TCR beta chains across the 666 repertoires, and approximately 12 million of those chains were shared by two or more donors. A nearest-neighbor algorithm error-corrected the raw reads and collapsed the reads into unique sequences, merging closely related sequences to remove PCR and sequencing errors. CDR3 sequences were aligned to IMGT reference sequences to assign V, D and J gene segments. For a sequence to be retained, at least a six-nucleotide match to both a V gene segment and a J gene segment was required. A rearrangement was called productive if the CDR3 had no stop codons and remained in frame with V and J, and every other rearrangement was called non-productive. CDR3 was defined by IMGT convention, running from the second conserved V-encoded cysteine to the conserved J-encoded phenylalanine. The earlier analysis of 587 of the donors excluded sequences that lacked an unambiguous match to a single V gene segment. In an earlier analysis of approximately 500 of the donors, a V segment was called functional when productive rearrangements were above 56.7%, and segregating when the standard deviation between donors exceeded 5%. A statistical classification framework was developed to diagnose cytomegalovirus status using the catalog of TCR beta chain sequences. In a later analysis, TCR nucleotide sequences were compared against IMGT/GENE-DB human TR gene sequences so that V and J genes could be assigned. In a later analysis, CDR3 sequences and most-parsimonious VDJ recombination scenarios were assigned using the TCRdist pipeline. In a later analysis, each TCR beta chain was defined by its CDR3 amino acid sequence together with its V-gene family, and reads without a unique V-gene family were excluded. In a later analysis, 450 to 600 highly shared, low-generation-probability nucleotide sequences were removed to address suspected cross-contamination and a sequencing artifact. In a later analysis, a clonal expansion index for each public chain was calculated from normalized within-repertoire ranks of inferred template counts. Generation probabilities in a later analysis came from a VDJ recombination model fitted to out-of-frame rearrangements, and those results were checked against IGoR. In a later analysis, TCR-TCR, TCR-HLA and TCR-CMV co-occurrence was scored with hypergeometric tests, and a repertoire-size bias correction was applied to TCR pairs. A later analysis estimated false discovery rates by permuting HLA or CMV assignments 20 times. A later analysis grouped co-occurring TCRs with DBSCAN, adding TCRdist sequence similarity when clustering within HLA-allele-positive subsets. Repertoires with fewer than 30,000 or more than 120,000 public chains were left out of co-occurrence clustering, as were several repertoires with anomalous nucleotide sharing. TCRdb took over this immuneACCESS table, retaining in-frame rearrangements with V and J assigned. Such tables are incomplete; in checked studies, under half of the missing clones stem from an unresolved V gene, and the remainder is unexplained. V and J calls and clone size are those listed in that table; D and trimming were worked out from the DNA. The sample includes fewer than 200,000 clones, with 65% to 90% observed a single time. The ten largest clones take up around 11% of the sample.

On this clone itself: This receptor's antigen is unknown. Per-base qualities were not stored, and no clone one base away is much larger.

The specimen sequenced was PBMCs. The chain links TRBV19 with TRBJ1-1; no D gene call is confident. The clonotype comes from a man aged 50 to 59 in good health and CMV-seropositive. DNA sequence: TGTGCCAGTAGTGGGTGGGAGAGGGCGCGGGTTACTGAAGCTTTCTTT. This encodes CASSGWERARVTEAFF.